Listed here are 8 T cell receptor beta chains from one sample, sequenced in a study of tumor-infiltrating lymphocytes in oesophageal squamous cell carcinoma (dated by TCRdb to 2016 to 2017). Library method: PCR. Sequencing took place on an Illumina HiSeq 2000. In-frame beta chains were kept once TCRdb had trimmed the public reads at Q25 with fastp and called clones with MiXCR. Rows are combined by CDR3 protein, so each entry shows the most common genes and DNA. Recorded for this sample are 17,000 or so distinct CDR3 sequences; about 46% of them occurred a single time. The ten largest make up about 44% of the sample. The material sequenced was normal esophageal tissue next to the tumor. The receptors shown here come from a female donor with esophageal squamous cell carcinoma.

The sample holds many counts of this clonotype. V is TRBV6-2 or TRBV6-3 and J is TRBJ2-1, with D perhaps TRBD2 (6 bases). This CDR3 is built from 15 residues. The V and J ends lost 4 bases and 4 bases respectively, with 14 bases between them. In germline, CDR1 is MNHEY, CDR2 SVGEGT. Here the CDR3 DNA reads TGTGCCAGCAGTTTGGATGGGGGGAGGTACAATGAGCAGTTCTTC. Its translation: CASSLDGGRYNEQFF.

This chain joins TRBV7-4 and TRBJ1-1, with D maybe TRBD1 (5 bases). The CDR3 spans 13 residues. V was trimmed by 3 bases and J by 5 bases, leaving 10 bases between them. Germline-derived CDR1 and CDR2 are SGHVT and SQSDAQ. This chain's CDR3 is CASSFRGRTEAFF. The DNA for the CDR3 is TGTGCCAGCAGCTTTCGGGGACGGACTGAAGCTTTCTTT. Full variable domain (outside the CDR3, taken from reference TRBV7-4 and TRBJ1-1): GAGVSQSPRYKVAKRGRDVALRCDSISGHVTLYWYRQTLGQGSEVLTYSQSDAQRDKSGRPSGRFSAERPERSVSTLKIQRTEQGDSAVYLCASSFRGRTEAFFGQGTRLTVV.

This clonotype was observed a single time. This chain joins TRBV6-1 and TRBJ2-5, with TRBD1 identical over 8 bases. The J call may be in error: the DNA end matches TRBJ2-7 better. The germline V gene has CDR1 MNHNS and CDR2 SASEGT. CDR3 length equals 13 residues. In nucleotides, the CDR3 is TGTGCCAGCAGAAGACAGGGGAGCTACGAGCAGTACTTC. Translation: CASRRQGSYEQYF.

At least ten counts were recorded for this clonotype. CDR3 amino acids: CASGRPGVTGYNEQFF. CDR3 DNA: TGTGCCAGCGGAAGGCCGGGGGTAACAGGGTACAATGAGCAGTTCTTC. The V gene is TRBV11-1, the J gene TRBJ2-1, with D perhaps given as TRBD1 or TRBD2 (6 bases each). Germline V gene lookup returns CDR1 SGHAT and CDR2 FQDESV (reference sequence). Trimming stripped 8 bases from V and 4 bases from J, with 21 bases between. This CDR3 is built from 16 residues.

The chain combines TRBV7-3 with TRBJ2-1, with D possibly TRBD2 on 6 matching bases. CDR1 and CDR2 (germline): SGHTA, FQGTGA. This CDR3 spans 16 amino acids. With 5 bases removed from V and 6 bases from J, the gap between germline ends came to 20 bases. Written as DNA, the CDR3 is TGTGCCAGCAGCCCCTACACTAGCAGTAAAGTCAATGAGCAGTTCTTC. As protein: CASSPYTSSKVNEQFF.

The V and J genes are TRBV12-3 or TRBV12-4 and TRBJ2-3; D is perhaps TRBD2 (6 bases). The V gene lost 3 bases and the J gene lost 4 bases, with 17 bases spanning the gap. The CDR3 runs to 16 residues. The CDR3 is CASSFGRGSRADTQYF. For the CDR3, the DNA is TGTGCCAGCAGTTTTGGGCGGGGCAGTAGGGCAGATACGCAGTATTTT.

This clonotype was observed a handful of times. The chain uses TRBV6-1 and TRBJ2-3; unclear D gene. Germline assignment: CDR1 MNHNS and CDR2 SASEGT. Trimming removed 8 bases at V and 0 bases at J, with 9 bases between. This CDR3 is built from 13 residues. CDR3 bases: TGTGCCAGCGGAGCGCCGAGCACAGATACGCAGTATTTT. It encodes CASGAPSTDTQYF.

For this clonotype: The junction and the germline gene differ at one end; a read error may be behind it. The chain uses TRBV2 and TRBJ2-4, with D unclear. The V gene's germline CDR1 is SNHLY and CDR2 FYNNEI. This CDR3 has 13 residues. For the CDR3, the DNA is TGTGCCAGCTCCGCGCCCCAGGATTCACCCCTCCACTTC. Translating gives CASSAPQDSPLHF. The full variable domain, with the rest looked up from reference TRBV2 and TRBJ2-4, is EPEVTQTPSHQVTQMGQEVILRCVPISNHLYFYWYRQILGQKVEFLVSFYNNEISEKSEIFDDQFSVERPDGSNFTLKIRSTKLEDSAMYFCASSAPQDSPLHFGAGTRLSVL.